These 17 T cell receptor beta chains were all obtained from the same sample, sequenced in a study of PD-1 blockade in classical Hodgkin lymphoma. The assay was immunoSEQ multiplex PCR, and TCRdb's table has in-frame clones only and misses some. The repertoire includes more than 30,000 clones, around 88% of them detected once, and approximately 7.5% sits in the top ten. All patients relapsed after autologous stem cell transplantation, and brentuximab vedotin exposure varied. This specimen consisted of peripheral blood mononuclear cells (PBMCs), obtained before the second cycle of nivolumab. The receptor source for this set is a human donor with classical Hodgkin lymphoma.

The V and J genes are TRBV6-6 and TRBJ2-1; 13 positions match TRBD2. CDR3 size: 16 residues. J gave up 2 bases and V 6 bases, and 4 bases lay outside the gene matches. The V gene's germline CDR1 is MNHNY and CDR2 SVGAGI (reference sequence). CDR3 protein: CASSTSGRGAYNEQFF. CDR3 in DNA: TGTGCCAGCAGCACTAGCGGGAGGGGAGCCTACAATGAGCAGTTCTTC.

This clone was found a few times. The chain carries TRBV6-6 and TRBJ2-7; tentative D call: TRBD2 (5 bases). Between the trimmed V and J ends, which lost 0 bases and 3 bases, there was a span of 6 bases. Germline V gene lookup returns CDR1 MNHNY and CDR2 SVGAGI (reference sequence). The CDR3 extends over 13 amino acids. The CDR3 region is CASSYSGSYEQYF. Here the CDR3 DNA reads TGTGCCAGCAGTTACTCGGGGAGCTACGAGCAGTACTTC.

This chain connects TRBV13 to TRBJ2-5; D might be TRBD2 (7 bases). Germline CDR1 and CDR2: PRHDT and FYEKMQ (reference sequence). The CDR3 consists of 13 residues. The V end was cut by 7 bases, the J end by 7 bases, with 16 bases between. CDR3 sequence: CASKGGPYGTQYF. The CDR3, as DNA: TGTGCCAGCAAGGGGGGGCCCTATGGGACCCAGTACTTC.

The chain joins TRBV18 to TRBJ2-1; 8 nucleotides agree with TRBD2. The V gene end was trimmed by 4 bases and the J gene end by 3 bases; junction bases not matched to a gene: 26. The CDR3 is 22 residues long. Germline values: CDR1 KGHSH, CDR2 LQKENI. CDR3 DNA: TGTGCCAGCTCACACGGGGACGCACTAGCGGTTCATTACCGCCACTACTACAATGAGCAGTTCTTC. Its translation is CASSHGDALAVHYRHYYNEQFF.

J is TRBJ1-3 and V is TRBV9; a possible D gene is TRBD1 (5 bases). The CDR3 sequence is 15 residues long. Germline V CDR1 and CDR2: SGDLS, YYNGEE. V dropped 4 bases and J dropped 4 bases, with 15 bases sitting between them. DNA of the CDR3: TGTGCCAGCAGCCCAAGGACATCGGGGGGAAACACCATATATTTT. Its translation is CASSPRTSGGNTIYF.

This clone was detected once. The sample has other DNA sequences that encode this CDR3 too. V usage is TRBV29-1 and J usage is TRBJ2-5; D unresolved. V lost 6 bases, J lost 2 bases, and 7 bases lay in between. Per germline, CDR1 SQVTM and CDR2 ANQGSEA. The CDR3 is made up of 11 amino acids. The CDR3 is CSVVRQETQYF. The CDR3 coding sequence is TGCAGCGTCGTTAGACAAGAGACCCAGTACTTC. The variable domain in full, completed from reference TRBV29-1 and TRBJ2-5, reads SAVISQKPSRDICQRGTSLTIQCQVDSQVTMMFWYRQQPGQSLTLIATANQGSEATYESGFVIDKFPISRPNLTFSTLTVSNMSPEDSSIYLCSVVRQETQYFGPGTRLLVL.

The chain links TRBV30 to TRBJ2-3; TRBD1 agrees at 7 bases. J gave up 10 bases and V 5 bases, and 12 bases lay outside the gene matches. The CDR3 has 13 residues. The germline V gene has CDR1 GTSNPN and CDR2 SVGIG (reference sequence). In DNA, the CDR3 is TGTGCCTGGGGACAGGTCCTGTCTGGTGCGCAGTATTTT. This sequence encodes CAWGQVLSGAQYF.

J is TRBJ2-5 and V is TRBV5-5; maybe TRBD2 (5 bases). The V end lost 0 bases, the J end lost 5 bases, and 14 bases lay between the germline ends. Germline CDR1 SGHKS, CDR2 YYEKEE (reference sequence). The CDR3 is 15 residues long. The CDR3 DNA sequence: TGTGCCAGCAGCTTGGACGGGAAAACTCCCGAGACCCAGTACTTC. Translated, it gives CASSLDGKTPETQYF.

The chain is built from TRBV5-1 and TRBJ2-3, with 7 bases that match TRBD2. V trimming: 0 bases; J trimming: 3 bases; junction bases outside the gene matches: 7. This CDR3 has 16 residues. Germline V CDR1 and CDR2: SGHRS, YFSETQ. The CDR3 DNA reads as TGCGCCAGCAGCTTGGCGCTGGCGGGAGTTACAGATACGCAGTATTTT. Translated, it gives CASSLALAGVTDTQYF.

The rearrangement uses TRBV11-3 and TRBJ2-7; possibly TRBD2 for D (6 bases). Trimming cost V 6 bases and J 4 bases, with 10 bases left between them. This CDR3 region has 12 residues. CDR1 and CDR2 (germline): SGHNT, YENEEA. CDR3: CASRTSTYEQYF. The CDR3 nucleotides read TGTGCCAGCAGAACTAGCACTTACGAGCAGTACTTC. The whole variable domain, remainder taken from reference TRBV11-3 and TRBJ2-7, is EAGVVQSPRYKIIEKKQPVAFWCNPISGHNTLYWYLQNLGQGPELLIRYENEEAVDDSQLPKDRFSAERLKGVDSTLKIQPAELGDSAVYLCASRTSTYEQYFGPGTRLTVT.

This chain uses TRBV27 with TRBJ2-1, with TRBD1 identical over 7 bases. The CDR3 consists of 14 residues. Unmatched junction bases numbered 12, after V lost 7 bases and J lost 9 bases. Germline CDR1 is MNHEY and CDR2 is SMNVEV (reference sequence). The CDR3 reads CASTRDSKVSEQFF. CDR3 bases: TGTGCCAGCACCCGGGACAGCAAAGTCAGTGAGCAGTTCTTC.

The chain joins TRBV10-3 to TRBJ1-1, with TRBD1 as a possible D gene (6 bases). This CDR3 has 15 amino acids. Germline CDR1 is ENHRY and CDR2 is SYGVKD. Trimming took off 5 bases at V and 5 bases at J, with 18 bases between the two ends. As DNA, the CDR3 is TGTGCCATCAGTAATTCAAAAGGGCAGGGGACTGAAGCTTTCTTT. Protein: CAISNSKGQGTEAFF.

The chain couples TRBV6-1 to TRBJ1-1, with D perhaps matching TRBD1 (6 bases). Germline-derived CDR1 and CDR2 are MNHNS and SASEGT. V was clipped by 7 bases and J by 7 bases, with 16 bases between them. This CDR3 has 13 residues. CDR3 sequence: CASKVGGAVEAFF. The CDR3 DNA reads TGTGCCAGCAAGGTGGGGGGCGCAGTTGAAGCTTTCTTT.

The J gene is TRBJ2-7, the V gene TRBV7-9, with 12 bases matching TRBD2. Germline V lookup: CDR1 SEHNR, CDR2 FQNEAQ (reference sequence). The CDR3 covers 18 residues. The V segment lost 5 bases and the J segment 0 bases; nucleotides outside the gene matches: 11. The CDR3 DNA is TGTGCCAGCAGCCCTCAGGCTAGCGGGAGGGGGGACTCCTACGAGCAGTACTTC. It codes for CASSPQASGRGDSYEQYF. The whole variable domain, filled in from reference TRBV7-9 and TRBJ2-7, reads DTGVSQNPRHKITKRGQNVTFRCDPISEHNRLYWYRQTLGQGPEFLTYFQNEAQLEKSRLLSDRFSAERPKGSFSTLEIQRTEQGDSAMYLCASSPQASGRGDSYEQYFGPGTRLTVT.

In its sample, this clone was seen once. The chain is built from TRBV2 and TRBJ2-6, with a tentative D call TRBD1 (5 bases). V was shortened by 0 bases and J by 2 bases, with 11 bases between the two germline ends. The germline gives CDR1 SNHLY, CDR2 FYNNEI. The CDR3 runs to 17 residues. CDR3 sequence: CASSEAPVQAGANVLTF. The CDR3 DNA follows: TGTGCCAGCAGTGAAGCCCCGGTACAGGCTGGGGCCAACGTCCTGACTTTC. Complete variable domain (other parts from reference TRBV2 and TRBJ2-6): EPEVTQTPSHQVTQMGQEVILRCVPISNHLYFYWYRQILGQKVEFLVSFYNNEISEKSEIFDDQFSVERPDGSNFTLKIRSTKLEDSAMYFCASSEAPVQAGANVLTFGAGSRLTVL.

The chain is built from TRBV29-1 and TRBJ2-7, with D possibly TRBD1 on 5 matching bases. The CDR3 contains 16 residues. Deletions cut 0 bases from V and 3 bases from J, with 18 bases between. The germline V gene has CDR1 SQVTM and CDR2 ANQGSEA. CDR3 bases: TGCAGCGTTGAAGATGGCCCTCGTTCAGGGATCTACGAGCAGTACTTC. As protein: CSVEDGPRSGIYEQYF.

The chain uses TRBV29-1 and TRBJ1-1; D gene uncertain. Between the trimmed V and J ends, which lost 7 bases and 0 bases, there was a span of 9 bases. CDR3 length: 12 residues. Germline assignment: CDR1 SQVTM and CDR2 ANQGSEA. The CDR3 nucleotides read TGCAGCGGAGGACGGGTGAACACTGAAGCTTTCTTT. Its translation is CSGGRVNTEAFF. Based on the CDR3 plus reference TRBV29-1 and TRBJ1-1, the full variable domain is SAVISQKPSRDICQRGTSLTIQCQVDSQVTMMFWYRQQPGQSLTLIATANQGSEATYESGFVIDKFPISRPNLTFSTLTVSNMSPEDSSIYLCSGGRVNTEAFFGQGTRLTVV.